A selection of T cell receptor beta chains follows, all from one sample in a study of T cell responses to AZD1222 COVID-19 vaccine. Sequenced by immunoSEQ multiplex PCR; TCRdb stores in-frame clones only, minus some. Here the sample spans under 150,000 clones, roughly 90% being singletons. The input for sequencing was peripheral blood, taken 28 days after the second AZD1222 dose. The receptors were gathered from an adult who received the AZD1222 COVID-19 vaccine. Both conserved end residues are part of each CDR3.

j_call v_call cdr3_aa
TRBJ2-3 TRBV11-2 CASSLDRGAGSDTQYF
TRBJ1-1 TRBV18 CASSSGVGTEAFF
TRBJ1-4 TRBV19 CASTPTLPRDEKLFF
TRBJ1-1 TRBV19 CASSPRAGPVNTEAFF
TRBJ2-2 TRBV19 CASRPGHYTGELFF
TRBJ1-5 TRBV5-1 CASSPGQGGNQPQHF
TRBJ2-2 TRBV19 CASSPLTGVSGELFF
TRBJ2-3 TRBV28 CASSLEGPDTQYF
TRBJ2-3 TRBV6-5 CASSYSGGGTDTQYF
TRBJ2-2 TRBV6-5 CASRSGTYTGELFF
TRBJ1-3 TRBV20-1 CSASSTNTGNTIYF
TRBJ2-7 TRBV2 CASSVSQVSSYEQYF
TRBJ2-7 TRBV30 CAWSGGVHEQYF
TRBJ1-4 TRBV10-3 CAISESGQGSEKLFF
TRBJ1-1 TRBV5-1 CASRLTVGGTEAFF
TRBJ2-7 TRBV6-5 CASVGTPGRGEQYF